The sequence of this T cell receptor beta chain was determined in a study of CD8 T cells in Susac syndrome. This clonotype was recorded once. V gave up 5 bases and J gave up 6 bases; unmatched junction bases: 6. Germline loops: CDR1 PRHDT, CDR2 FYEKMQ (reference sequence). CDR3 length: 15 residues. The multiple sclerosis controls were treatment-naive patients, and their relapsing-remitting disease was stable or active. Random hexamers were used to reverse transcribe 0.5 to 1 ug of RNA. Amplification of TCR beta CDR3 was carried out by immunoSEQ multiplex PCR, which covered 54 Vbeta and 13 Jbeta segments. From the immunoSEQ multiplex PCR reads, TCRdb called clonotypes with MiXCR, one entry per CDR3 protein. This sample carries roughly 67,000 distinct CDR3 sequences, about 95% of them seen once, and the ten largest clones take roughly 0.42%.

The gene calls are TRBV13 and TRBJ2-3, with 12 bases fitting TRBD2. This receptor was obtained from a human donor with multiple sclerosis. Material: CD8+ T cells from PBMCs. CDR3 protein: CASSGRTSGKDTQYF. Here the CDR3 DNA reads TGTGCCAGCAGCGGCCGGACTAGCGGGAAGGATACGCAGTATTTT.